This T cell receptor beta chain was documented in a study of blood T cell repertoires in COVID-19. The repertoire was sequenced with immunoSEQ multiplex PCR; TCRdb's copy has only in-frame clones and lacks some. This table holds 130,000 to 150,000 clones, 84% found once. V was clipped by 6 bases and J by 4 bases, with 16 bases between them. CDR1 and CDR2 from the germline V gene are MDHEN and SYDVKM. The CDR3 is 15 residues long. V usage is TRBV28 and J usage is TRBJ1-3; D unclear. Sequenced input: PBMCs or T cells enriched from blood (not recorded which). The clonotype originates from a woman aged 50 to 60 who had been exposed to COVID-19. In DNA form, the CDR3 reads TGTGCCAGCAGCCCTGGCGGCGAAGTAGGAAACACCATATATTTT. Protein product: CASSPGGEVGNTIYF.